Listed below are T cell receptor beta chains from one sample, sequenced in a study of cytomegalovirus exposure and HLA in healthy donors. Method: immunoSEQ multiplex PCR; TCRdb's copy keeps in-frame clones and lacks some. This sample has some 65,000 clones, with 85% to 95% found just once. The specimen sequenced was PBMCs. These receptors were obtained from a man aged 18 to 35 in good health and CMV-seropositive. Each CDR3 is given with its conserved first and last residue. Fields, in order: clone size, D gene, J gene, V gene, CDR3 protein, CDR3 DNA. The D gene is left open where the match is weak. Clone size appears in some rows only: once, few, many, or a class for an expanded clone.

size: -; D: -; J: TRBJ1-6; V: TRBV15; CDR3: CATSSQNLKSLHSPLHF; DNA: TGTGCCACCAGCTCCCAAAACTTGAAGAGTCTTCATTCACCCCTCCACTTT
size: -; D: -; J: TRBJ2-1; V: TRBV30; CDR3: CAWTESRSGQFF; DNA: TGTGCCTGGACCGAATCCAGAAGTGGGCAGTTCTTC
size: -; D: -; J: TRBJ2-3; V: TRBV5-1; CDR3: CASSSEEGTTDTQYF; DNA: TGCGCCAGCAGCTCAGAGGAGGGGACGACAGATACGCAGTATTTT
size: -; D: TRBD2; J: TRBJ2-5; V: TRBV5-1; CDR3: CASSQDLTSSETQYF; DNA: TGCGCCAGCAGCCAGGACTTGACTAGCTCGGAGACCCAGTACTTC
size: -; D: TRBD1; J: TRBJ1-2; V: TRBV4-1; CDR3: CASSLTGAGGYTF; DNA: TGCGCCAGCAGCCTGACAGGGGCGGGTGGCTACACCTTC
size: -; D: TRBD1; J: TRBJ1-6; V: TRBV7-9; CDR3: CASSFTGTGNNSPLHF; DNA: TGTGCCAGCAGCTTTACCGGGACAGGGAATAATTCACCCCTCCACTTT
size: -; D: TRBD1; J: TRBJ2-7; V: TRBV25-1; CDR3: CASSEARQGAYEQYF; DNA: TGTGCCAGCAGTGAAGCCCGACAGGGGGCCTACGAGCAGTACTTC
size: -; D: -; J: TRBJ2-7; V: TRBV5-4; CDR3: CASSLDAGAYEQYF; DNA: TGTGCCAGCAGCTTGGATGCAGGGGCCTACGAGCAGTACTTC
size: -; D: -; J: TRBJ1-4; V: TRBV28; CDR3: CASSFGGEGNEKLFF; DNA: TGTGCCAGCAGTTTCGGAGGGGAGGGTAATGAAAAACTGTTTTTT
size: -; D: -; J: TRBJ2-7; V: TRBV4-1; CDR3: CASSQTGNEQYF; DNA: TGCGCCAGCAGCCAAACAGGGAACGAGCAGTACTTC
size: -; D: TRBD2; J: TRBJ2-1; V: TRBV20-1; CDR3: CRGGTSDEQFF; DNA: TGCAGGGGGGGGACTAGCGATGAGCAGTTCTTC
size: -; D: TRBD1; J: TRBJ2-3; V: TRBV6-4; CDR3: CASSAQGAGSTDTQYF; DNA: TGTGCCAGCAGCGCACAGGGGGCGGGTAGCACAGATACGCAGTATTTT
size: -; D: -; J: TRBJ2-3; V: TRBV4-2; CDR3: CASSQNGESTDTQYF; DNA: TGTGCCAGCAGCCAAAACGGGGAAAGCACAGATACGCAGTATTTT
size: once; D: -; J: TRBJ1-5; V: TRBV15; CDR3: CATSRENGGLEPQHF; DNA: TGTGCCACCAGCAGAGAGAACGGAGGCCTTGAGCCCCAGCATTTT
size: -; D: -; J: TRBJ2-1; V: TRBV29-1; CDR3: CSVPPWGRSTRNEQFF; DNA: TGCAGCGTTCCCCCCTGGGGCAGGAGTACTCGCAATGAGCAGTTCTTC
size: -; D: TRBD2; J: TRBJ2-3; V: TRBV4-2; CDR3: CASSTTSEMGPDTQYF; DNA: TGTGCCAGCAGCACCACTAGCGAGATGGGGCCAGATACGCAGTATTTT
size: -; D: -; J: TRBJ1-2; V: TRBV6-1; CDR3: CASSAVHVSNYGYTF; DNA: TGTGCCAGCAGTGCAGTACACGTTTCTAACTATGGCTACACCTTC
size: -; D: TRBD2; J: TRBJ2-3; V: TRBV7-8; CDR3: CASSLVVVSSGGLVDTQYF; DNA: TGTGCCAGCAGCTTAGTCGTGGTATCTAGCGGGGGGTTGGTTGATACGCAGTATTTT
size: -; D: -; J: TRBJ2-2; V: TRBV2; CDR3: CASSEVPTGDTGELFF; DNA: TGTGCCAGCAGTGAAGTGCCGACCGGGGACACCGGGGAGCTGTTTTTT
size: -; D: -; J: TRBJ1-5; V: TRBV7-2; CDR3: CASSFQGVSNQPQHF; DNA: TGTGCCAGCAGCTTTCAAGGAGTTAGCAATCAGCCCCAGCATTTT
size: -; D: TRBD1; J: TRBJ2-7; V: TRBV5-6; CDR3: CASSSRQGSYEQYF; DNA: TGTGCCAGCAGCTCTCGACAGGGCTCCTACGAGCAGTACTTC
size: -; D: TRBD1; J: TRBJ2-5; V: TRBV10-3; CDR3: CAISGRDRRTQETQYF; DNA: TGTGCCATCAGTGGCCGGGACAGAAGAACCCAAGAGACCCAGTACTTC
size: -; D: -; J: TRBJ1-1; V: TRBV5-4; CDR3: CASSLVASEAFF; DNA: TGTGCCAGCAGCTTGGTCGCCAGTGAAGCTTTCTTT
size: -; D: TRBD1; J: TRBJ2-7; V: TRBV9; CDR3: CASSPSWTGTREQYF; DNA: TGTGCCAGCAGCCCCTCTTGGACAGGGACACGGGAGCAGTACTTC
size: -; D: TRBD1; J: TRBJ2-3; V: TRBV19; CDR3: CASSLGTDTDTQYF; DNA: TGTGCCAGTAGCTTAGGGACAGACACAGATACGCAGTATTTT
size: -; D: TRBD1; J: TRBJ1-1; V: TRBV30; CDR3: CAWSAIPGQTNTEAFF; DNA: TGTGCCTGGAGTGCAATACCGGGACAGACGAACACTGAAGCTTTCTTT